This T cell receptor (beta chain) comes out of a study of T cell responses to AZD1222 COVID-19 vaccine. Generated by immunoSEQ multiplex PCR, the TCRdb table keeps only in-frame clones and is missing some. The data hold about 86,000 clones, with 70% to 80% observed a single time. The V end was cut by 3 bases, the J end by 0 bases, with 2 bases between. The CDR3 covers 13 residues. Germline CDR1 is WSHSY and CDR2 is SAAADI. This TCR came from an adult in good health. The chain employs TRBV10-2 and TRBJ2-2; D gene ambiguous. The sequenced sample was peripheral blood, obtained on day 0 of AZD1222 vaccination. The CDR3 DNA sequence: TGCGCCAGCAGTGATTCGAACACCGGGGAGCTGTTTTTT. It translates to CASSDSNTGELFF.